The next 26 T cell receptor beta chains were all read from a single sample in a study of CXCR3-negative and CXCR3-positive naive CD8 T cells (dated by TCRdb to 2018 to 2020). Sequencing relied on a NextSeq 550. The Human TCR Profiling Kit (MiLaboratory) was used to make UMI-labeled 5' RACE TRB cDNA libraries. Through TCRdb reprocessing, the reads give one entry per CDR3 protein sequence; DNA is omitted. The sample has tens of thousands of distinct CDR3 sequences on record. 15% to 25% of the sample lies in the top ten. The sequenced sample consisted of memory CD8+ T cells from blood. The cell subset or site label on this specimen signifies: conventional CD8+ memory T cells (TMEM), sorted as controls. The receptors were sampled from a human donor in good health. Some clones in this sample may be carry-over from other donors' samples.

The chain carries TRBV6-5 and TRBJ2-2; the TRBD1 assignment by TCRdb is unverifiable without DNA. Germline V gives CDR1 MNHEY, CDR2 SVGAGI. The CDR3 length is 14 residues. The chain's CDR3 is CASSPGLGAGELFF.

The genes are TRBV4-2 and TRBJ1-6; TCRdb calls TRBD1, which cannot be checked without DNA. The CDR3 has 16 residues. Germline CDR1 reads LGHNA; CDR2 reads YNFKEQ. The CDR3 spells CASSPEYDRVASPLHF.

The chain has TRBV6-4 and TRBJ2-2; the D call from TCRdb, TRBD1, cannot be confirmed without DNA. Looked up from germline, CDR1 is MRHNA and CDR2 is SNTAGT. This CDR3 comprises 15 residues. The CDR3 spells CASSDATGNTGELFF.

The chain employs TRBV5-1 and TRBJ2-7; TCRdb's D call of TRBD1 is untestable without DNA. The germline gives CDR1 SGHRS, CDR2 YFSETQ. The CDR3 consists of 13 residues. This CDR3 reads CASRQGAGYEQYF.

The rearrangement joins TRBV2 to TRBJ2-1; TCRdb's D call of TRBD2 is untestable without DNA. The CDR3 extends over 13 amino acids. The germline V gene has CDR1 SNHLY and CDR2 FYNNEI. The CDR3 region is CASTNSGTGEQFF.

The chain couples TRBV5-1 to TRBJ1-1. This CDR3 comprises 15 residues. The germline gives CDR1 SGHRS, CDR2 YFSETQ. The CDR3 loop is CASTNGRQMNTEAFF.

CDR3 in amino acids: CASSYYPDTEAFF. V gene TRBV28 combines with J gene TRBJ1-1; lacking DNA, the TRBD1 call made by TCRdb goes unchecked. This CDR3 spans 13 amino acids. Germline V lookup: CDR1 MDHEN, CDR2 SYDVKM.

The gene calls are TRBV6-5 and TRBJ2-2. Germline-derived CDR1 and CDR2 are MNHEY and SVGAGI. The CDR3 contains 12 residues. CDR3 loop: CASSRNTGELFF.

The CDR3 protein is CSADDSDDYGYTF. The genes are TRBV20-1 and TRBJ1-2; TCRdb's D call of TRBD1 is untestable without DNA. Germline V gene data show CDR1 as DFQATT and CDR2 as SNEGSKA (reference sequence). The CDR3 is 13 residues long.

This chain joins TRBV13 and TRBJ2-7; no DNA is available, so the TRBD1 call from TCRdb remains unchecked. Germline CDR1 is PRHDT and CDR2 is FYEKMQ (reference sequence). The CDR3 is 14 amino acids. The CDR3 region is CASGPGTGSHEQYF.

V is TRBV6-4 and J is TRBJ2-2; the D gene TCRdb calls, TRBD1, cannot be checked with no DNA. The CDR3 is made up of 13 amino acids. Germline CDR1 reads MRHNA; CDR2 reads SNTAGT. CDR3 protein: CASSDGAARELFF.

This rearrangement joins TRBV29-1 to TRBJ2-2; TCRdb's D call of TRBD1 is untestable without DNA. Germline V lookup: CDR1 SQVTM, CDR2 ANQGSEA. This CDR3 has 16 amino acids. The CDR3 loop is CSVEPPGQGMTGELFF.

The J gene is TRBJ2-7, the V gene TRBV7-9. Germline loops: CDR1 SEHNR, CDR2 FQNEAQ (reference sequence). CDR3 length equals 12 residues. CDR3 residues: CASSPNTDEQYF.

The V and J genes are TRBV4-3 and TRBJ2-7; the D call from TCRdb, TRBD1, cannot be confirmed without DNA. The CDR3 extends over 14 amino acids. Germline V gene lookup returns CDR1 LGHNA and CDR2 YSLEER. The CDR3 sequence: CASSQDHRGYEQYF.

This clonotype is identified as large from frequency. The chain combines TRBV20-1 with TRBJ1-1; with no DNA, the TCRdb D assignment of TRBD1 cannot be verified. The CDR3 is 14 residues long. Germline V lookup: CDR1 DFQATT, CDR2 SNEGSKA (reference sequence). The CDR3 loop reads CSAFPTDSNTEAFF.

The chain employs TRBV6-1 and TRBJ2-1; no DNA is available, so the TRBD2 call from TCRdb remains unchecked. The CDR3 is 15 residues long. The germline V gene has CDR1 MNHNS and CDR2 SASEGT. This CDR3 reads CASSATSGGYNEQFF.

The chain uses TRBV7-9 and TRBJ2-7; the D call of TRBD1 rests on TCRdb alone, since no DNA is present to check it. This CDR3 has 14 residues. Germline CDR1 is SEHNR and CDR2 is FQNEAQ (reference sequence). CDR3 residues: CASSPGTGPPEQYF.

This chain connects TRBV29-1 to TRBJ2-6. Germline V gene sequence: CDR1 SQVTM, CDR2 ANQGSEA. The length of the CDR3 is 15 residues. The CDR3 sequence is CSVILLDSGANVLTF.

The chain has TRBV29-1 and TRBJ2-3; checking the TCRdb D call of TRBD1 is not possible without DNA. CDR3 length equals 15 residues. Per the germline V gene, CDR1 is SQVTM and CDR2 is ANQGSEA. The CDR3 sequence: CSVEWAVSSTDTQYF.

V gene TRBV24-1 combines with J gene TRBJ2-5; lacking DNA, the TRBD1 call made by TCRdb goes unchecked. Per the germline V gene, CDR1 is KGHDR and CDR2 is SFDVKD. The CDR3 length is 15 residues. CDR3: CATSDWAGGRETQYF.

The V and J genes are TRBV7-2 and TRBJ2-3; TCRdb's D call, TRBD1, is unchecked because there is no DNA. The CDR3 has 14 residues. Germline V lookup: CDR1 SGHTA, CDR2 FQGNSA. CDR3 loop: CASSLAPVPDTQYF.

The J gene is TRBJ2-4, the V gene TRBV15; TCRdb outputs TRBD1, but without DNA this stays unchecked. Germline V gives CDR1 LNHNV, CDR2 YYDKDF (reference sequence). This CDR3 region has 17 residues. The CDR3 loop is CATSKPGTGQAKNIQYF.

The CDR3 here is CSARDFGGTGGAYNEQFF. This chain links TRBV20-1 with TRBJ2-1; there is no DNA to check the TCRdb D call of TRBD1. The CDR3 length is 18 residues. Germline V gene lookup returns CDR1 DFQATT and CDR2 SNEGSKA (reference sequence).

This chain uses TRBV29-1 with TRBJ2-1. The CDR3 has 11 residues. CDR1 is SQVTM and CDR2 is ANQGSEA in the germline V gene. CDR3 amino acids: CSGIVSNEQFF.

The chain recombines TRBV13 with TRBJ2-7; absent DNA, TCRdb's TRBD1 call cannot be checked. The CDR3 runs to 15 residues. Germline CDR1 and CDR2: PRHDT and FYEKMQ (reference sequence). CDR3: CASSGGDRGFYEQYF. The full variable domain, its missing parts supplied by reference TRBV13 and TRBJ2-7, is AAGVIQSPRHLIKEKRETATLKCYPIPRHDTVYWYQQGPGQDPQFLISFYEKMQSDKGSIPDRFSAQQFSDYHSELNMSSLELGDSALYFCASSGGDRGFYEQYFGPGTRLTVT.

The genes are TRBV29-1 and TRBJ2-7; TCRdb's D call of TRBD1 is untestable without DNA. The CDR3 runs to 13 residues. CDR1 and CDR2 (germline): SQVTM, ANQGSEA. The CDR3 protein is CSVEAGRAYEQYF.